The 31 T cell receptor beta chains presented below share a single source sample, sequenced in a study of early T cells in non-severe SARS-CoV-2 infection. TCRdb analysed the 5' RACE reads with MiXCR anew, one entry per CDR3 protein. The data contain tens of thousands of distinct CDR3 sequences, more than 15% of them singletons. Sequenced here: whole blood, sampled at baseline. These receptors all come from an adult who was a healthcare worker with PCR-confirmed SARS-CoV-2 infection or an uninfected control (not recorded which).

This clonotype was counted a few times. J is TRBJ1-2 and V is TRBV13; TRBD1 agrees at 9 bases. CDR1 is PRHDT, CDR2 FYEKMQ, per germline (reference sequence). Germline trimming cut 1 base from V and 5 bases from J; bases unmatched to any gene: 2. The CDR3 covers 14 residues. The chain's CDR3 is CASSLAGTGYGYTF. The CDR3 DNA is TGTGCCAGCAGCTTAGCTGGGACAGGGTATGGCTACACCTTC.

The genes are TRBV27 and TRBJ1-2; a possible D gene is TRBD1 (6 bases). The CDR3 is 15 amino acids. Per the germline V gene, CDR1 is MNHEY and CDR2 is SMNVEV (reference sequence). V lost 2 bases and J 1 base, leaving 11 bases between the germline ends. In DNA form, the CDR3 reads TGTGCCAGCAGTTTAGACCCAGGGGTTAACTATGGCTACACCTTC. It codes for CASSLDPGVNYGYTF.

The chain recombines TRBV4-3 with TRBJ2-2; D is perhaps TRBD1 or TRBD2 (5 bases each). The CDR3 has 14 amino acids. Trimming shortened V by 4 bases and J by 5 bases, and 11 bases separated the two germline ends. Germline assignment: CDR1 LGHNA and CDR2 YSLEER. This CDR3 is CASSLEGRTGELFF. The CDR3, as DNA: TGCGCCAGCAGCCTAGAGGGGCGTACCGGGGAGCTGTTTTTT.

The V and J genes are TRBV18 and TRBJ2-5, with D perhaps TRBD2 (6 bases). Looked up from germline, CDR1 is KGHSH and CDR2 is LQKENI. Trimming stripped 5 bases from V and 3 bases from J, with 10 bases between. CDR3 length: 13 amino acids. CDR3 amino acids: CASSSTREETQYF. CDR3 coding DNA: TGTGCCAGCTCATCGACTAGAGAAGAGACCCAGTACTTC. Drawing the rest from reference TRBV18 and TRBJ2-5, the complete variable domain is NAGVMQNPRHLVRRRGQEARLRCSPMKGHSHVYWYRQLPEEGLKFMVYLQKENIIDESGMPKERFSAEFPKEGPSILRIQQVVRGDSAAYFCASSSTREETQYFGPGTRLLVL.

The chain couples TRBV7-9 to TRBJ2-6, with D maybe TRBD1 (5 bases). Germline V lookup: CDR1 SEHNR, CDR2 FQNEAQ (reference sequence). Trimming pared 0 bases from V and 3 bases from J, leaving 9 bases between. The CDR3 loop spans 16 amino acids. CDR3 region: CASSLARGNGANVLTF. CDR3 DNA sequence: TGTGCCAGCAGCTTAGCTAGGGGTAATGGGGCCAACGTCCTGACTTTC.

This clonotype was detected only a few times. The chain employs TRBV20-1 and TRBJ1-4, with unresolved D. V lost 0 bases, J lost 5 bases, and 13 bases lay in between. Germline V gene lookup returns CDR1 DFQATT and CDR2 SNEGSKA (reference sequence). This CDR3 contains 15 residues. Written as DNA, the CDR3 is TGCAGTGCTAGAGATCGTCGGACGATAAATGAAAAACTGTTTTTT. Translated, it gives CSARDRRTINEKLFF.

The rearrangement joins TRBV5-1 to TRBJ2-1; D is perhaps TRBD1 (6 bases). The CDR3 covers 14 residues. Germline CDR1 SGHRS, CDR2 YFSETQ. Trimming left V 1 base short and J 3 bases short, with 8 bases between. The CDR3 DNA is TGCGCCAGCAGCTTGACAGGGAGCTACAATGAGCAGTTCTTC. Encoded protein: CASSLTGSYNEQFF.

This clonotype occurred a few times. The rearrangement uses TRBV29-1 and TRBJ2-4; the match to TRBD1 covers 8 bases. V trimming: 4 bases; J trimming: 2 bases; junction bases outside the gene matches: 10. Germline V lookup: CDR1 SQVTM, CDR2 ANQGSEA. This CDR3 is built from 16 residues. The CDR3: CSVVETGVVTKNIQYF. The CDR3 nucleotides read TGCAGCGTTGTTGAGACAGGGGTAGTGACCAAAAACATTCAGTACTTC.

This clonotype was observed a few times. V and J are TRBV7-2 and TRBJ1-1, with TRBD1 matching over 7 bases. The trim removed 5 bases at V and 4 bases at J, leaving 13 bases unmatched. The CDR3 consists of 16 residues. Germline V CDR1 and CDR2: SGHTA, FQGNSA. In DNA form, the CDR3 reads TGTGCCAGCAGCCGTGTGGGGGGAGGGGGCCCCACTGAAGCTTTCTTT. Translation gives CASSRVGGGGPTEAFF.

The chain joins TRBV19 to TRBJ2-3; D is perhaps TRBD2 (6 bases). In germline, CDR1 is LNHDA, CDR2 SQIVND (reference sequence). This CDR3 is 14 amino acids long. Trimming pared 5 bases from V and 2 bases from J, leaving 11 bases between. This CDR3 reads CASSSLGLTDTQYF. CDR3 nucleotide sequence: TGTGCCAGTAGTTCCCTGGGACTCACAGATACGCAGTATTTT.

This clonotype was seen at least ten times. The rearrangement uses TRBV10-2 and TRBJ1-1, with D unresolved. This CDR3 has 10 amino acids. Between the trimmed V and J ends, which lost 8 bases and 1 base, there was a span of 2 bases. Germline CDR1 and CDR2: WSHSY and SAAADI. As DNA, the CDR3 is TGCGCCAGCGCGAACACTGAAGCTTTCTTT. It is translated as CASANTEAFF.

This clonotype was seen more than once but under ten times. The CDR3 DNA follows: TGTGCCATCAGACCTACGGGAGCAGACTATGGCTACACCTTC. It codes for CAIRPTGADYGYTF. This chain joins TRBV10-3 and TRBJ1-2; D not resolved. Germline CDR1 reads ENHRY; CDR2 reads SYGVKD. The V end lost 6 bases, the J end lost 3 bases, and 14 bases lay between the germline ends. This CDR3 is built from 14 residues.

The rearrangement joins TRBV15 to TRBJ2-2; tentatively, D is TRBD2 (6 bases). CDR3 size: 16 residues. Trimming cost V 2 bases and J 1 base, with 11 bases left between them. Per the germline V gene, CDR1 is LNHNV and CDR2 is YYDKDF (reference sequence). In nucleotides, the CDR3 is TGTGCCACCAGCAGATCGGGCGGGGAGAACACCGGGGAGCTGTTTTTT. Translating gives CATSRSGGENTGELFF.

The rearrangement joins TRBV27 to TRBJ1-2, with a possible D match to TRBD1 (5 bases). The CDR3 spans 15 residues. Germline V gene data show CDR1 as MNHEY and CDR2 as SMNVEV (reference sequence). V lost 3 bases to trimming and J lost 6 bases, with 17 bases between them. The CDR3 loop reads CASSFKIGGIDGYTF. The DNA of the CDR3 is TGTGCCAGCAGTTTCAAAATCGGGGGGATTGATGGCTACACCTTC.

This clonotype came up many times. This rearrangement joins TRBV5-6 to TRBJ2-7, with a weak D call TRBD1 (6 bases). The CDR3 extends over 15 amino acids. The germline V and J ends were trimmed by 6 bases and 2 bases, with 18 bases remaining between them. Germline values: CDR1 SGHDT, CDR2 YYEEEE. The CDR3 sequence is CASTRGHPGAYEQYF. The DNA of the CDR3 is TGTGCCAGCACCCGGGGACACCCAGGGGCCTACGAGCAGTACTTC.

This clonotype has a count of ten or more. This chain links TRBV4-2 with TRBJ2-4; TRBD1 is a possible D gene (6 bases). CDR3 length: 18 residues. V shed 0 bases and J shed 2 bases, with 17 bases lying between them. Germline values: CDR1 LGHNA, CDR2 YNFKEQ. The CDR3 DNA is TGTGCCAGCAGCCAAGATAAACAGGGCCGGGGAACCAAAAACATTCAGTACTTC. This translates into CASSQDKQGRGTKNIQYF.

This clonotype was seen only a few times. The chain is built from TRBV2 and TRBJ1-1; weak D call: TRBD1 (6 bases). The CDR3 runs to 11 residues. V was shortened by 9 bases and J by 4 bases, with 9 bases between the two germline ends. CDR1 and CDR2 from the germline V gene are SNHLY and FYNNEI. The CDR3 spells CASTGFTEAFF. The CDR3 DNA sequence: TGTGCCAGTACAGGGTTCACTGAAGCTTTCTTT.

This clonotype turned up a few times. This rearrangement joins TRBV7-9 to TRBJ2-7; 8 bases agree with TRBD1. The CDR3 contains 15 residues. Trimming removed 5 bases from V and 4 bases from J; junction bases left unmatched: 10. Looked up from germline, CDR1 is SEHNR and CDR2 is FQNEAQ (reference sequence). CDR3 region: CASSPARTGHYEQYF. In DNA, the CDR3 is TGTGCCAGCAGCCCAGCAAGGACAGGGCATTACGAGCAGTACTTC. Full variable domain (remainder filled in from reference TRBV7-9 and TRBJ2-7): DTGVSQNPRHKITKRGQNVTFRCDPISEHNRLYWYRQTLGQGPEFLTYFQNEAQLEKSRLLSDRFSAERPKGSFSTLEIQRTEQGDSAMYLCASSPARTGHYEQYFGPGTRLTVT.

This chain links TRBV6-6 with TRBJ2-3; tentatively, D is TRBD1 (5 bases). This CDR3 is 14 amino acids long. The V gene's germline CDR1 is MNHNY and CDR2 SVGAGI (reference sequence). Deletions cut 2 bases from V and 4 bases from J, with 10 bases between. CDR3 in DNA: TGTGCCAGCAGTTACACCAGGGCCCCAGATACGCAGTATTTT. Encoded protein: CASSYTRAPDTQYF.

This clonotype came up a few times. The chain carries TRBV7-2 and TRBJ2-3; 9 nucleotides line up with TRBD2. Germline assignment: CDR1 SGHTA and CDR2 FQGNSA. CDR3 length equals 15 residues. Unmatched junction bases numbered 5, after V lost 3 bases and J lost 4 bases. The CDR3: CASSFSGSVADTQYF. The CDR3 DNA reads as TGTGCCAGCAGCTTTAGCGGGAGTGTTGCAGATACGCAGTATTTT. Looking up the rest from reference TRBV7-2 and TRBJ2-3 gives the full variable domain: GAGVSQSPSNKVTEKGKDVELRCDPISGHTALYWYRQSLGQGLEFLIYFQGNSAPDKSGLPSDRFSAERTGGSVSTLTIQRTQQEDSAVYLCASSFSGSVADTQYFGPGTRLTVL.

The chain is built from TRBV28 and TRBJ2-2, with TRBD1 as a possible D gene (6 bases). The length of the CDR3 is 14 residues. Germline CDR1 is MDHEN and CDR2 is SYDVKM. Trimming took off 6 bases at V and 6 bases at J, with 14 bases between the two ends. The DNA of the CDR3 is TGTGCCAGCAGAGTCTCACCAGGGGCCGGGGAGCTGTTTTTT. This gives the protein CASRVSPGAGELFF.

This chain joins TRBV30 and TRBJ1-6; no clear D. Trimming removed 0 bases at V and 7 bases at J, with 7 bases between. Germline CDR1 reads GTSNPN; CDR2 reads SVGIG (reference sequence). This CDR3 spans 13 amino acids. CDR3 sequence (DNA): TGTGCCTGGAGTGTGGGCGGGAATTCACCCCTCCACTTT. This codes for CAWSVGGNSPLHF.

The chain carries TRBV12-3 or TRBV12-4 and TRBJ2-7, with TRBD2 matching over 7 bases. The CDR3 is made up of 15 amino acids. J was trimmed by 4 bases and V by 6 bases; bases with no gene match: 12. The CDR3 DNA reads as TGTGCCAGCAGCGCGCAGGGAGGGCTGGCGTACGAGCAGTACTTC. Protein product: CASSAQGGLAYEQYF.

This clonotype showed up just a few times. This chain uses TRBV28 with TRBJ1-5; 7 positions agree with TRBD1. The CDR3 covers 15 residues. V was clipped by 5 bases and J by 3 bases; unmatched bases: 7. The V gene's germline CDR1 is MDHEN and CDR2 SYDVKM. Written as DNA, the CDR3 is TGTGCCAGCAGTCCCCAACAGGGGACCAATCAGCCCCAGCATTTT. Residues: CASSPQQGTNQPQHF.

In this sample, this clonotype turned up many times. This rearrangement joins TRBV14 to TRBJ2-7, with TRBD2 as a possible D gene (5 bases). CDR3 length: 12 amino acids. V was shortened by 4 bases and J by 3 bases, with 7 bases between the two germline ends. The germline V gene has CDR1 SGHDN and CDR2 FVKESK. The CDR3 DNA reads TGTGCCAGCAGCCCCGCGGGCTACGAGCAGTACTTC. This gives the protein CASSPAGYEQYF.

The gene calls are TRBV7-6 and TRBJ2-1, with unresolved D. The V end was cut by 3 bases, the J end by 7 bases, with 4 bases between. Looked up from germline, CDR1 is SGHVS and CDR2 is FNYEAQ. The CDR3 contains 11 residues. Here the CDR3 DNA reads TGTGCCAGCAGCTTCATGAATGAGCAGTTCTTC. It is translated as CASSFMNEQFF.

A note on this clonotype: A single base separates this from a much larger clone, so it may be a read error. The chain couples TRBV7-9 to TRBJ1-2, with D uncertain. The CDR3 spans 13 residues. CDR1 and CDR2 (germline): SEHNR, FQNEAQ (reference sequence). CDR3 DNA sequence: TGTACCAGCACCTTTTTCGGGGAAGATGGCTACACCTTC. This translates into CTSTFFGEDGYTF. The full variable domain, its missing parts supplied by reference TRBV7-9 and TRBJ1-2, is DTGVSQNPRHKITKRGQNVTFRCDPISEHNRLYWYRQTLGQGPEFLTYFQNEAQLEKSRLLSDRFSAERPKGSFSTLEIQRTEQGDSAMYLCTSTFFGEDGYTFGSGTRLTVV.

The CDR3 reads CASSRGNNAGELFF. The DNA for the CDR3 is TGTGCCAGCAGCCGAGGGAACAACGCCGGGGAGCTGTTTTTT. V and J are TRBV4-2 and TRBJ2-2; D perhaps matches TRBD2 (5 bases). This CDR3 region has 14 residues. The V and J ends lost 4 bases and 6 bases respectively, with 12 bases between them. Germline V lookup: CDR1 LGHNA, CDR2 YNFKEQ.

This clonotype was detected many times. J is TRBJ1-1 and V is TRBV20-1, with D unresolved. CDR1 DFQATT and CDR2 SNEGSKA come from the germline V gene (reference sequence). The CDR3 consists of 11 residues. The V and J ends lost 4 bases and 11 bases respectively, with 14 bases between them. This CDR3 reads CSAISQYMAFF. The CDR3 DNA reads TGCAGTGCTATTAGTCAATATATGGCTTTCTTT.

The chain carries TRBV11-2 and TRBJ2-1; maybe TRBD2 (6 bases). The germline gives CDR1 SGHAT, CDR2 FQNNGV. The CDR3 runs to 13 residues. Here the CDR3 DNA reads TGTGCTATTTCGGGGGTCTCCGCGTATGAGCAGTTCTTC. It codes for CAISGVSAYEQFF.

This clonotype showed up many times. The chain has TRBV6-4 and TRBJ2-2; D not certain. The ends were cut back, 4 bases at V and 0 bases at J, with 9 bases in the middle. This CDR3 is 15 amino acids long. CDR1 MRHNA and CDR2 SNTAGT come from the germline V gene. Here the CDR3 reads CASSVAAANTGELFF. As DNA, the CDR3 is TGTGCCAGCAGTGTGGCAGCCGCGAACACCGGGGAGCTGTTTTTT.